This T cell receptor (beta chain) was identified in a study of early T cells in non-severe SARS-CoV-2 infection. Individual cDNA molecules were tagged with unique molecular identifiers. A single record per CDR3 protein comes from TCRdb applying MiXCR to the 5' RACE reads. The sample has some 120,000 distinct CDR3 sequences, 15% seen once; the top ten hold about a fifth. The TCR was taken from an adult who was a healthcare worker with PCR-confirmed SARS-CoV-2 infection or an uninfected control (not recorded which). Sequences were obtained from whole blood.

The CDR3 sequence is CASRRGPPGELFF. The DNA for the CDR3 is TGTGCCAGCAGGAGAGGGCCTCCCGGGGAGCTGTTTTTT. The chain is built from TRBV28 and TRBJ2-2; D is possibly TRBD2 (5 bases). Trimming shortened V by 6 bases and J by 6 bases, and 11 bases separated the two germline ends. The V gene's germline CDR1 is MDHEN and CDR2 SYDVKM. The CDR3 is 13 residues long.